This TCR beta chain was identified during a study of T cells of healthy individuals. TCRdb redid the calling of the 5' RACE reads with MiXCR, one entry per CDR3 protein. The profile shows roughly 76,000 distinct CDR3 sequences, about 4.8% of them singletons. In germline, CDR1 is GTSNPN, CDR2 SVGIG (reference sequence). V lost 0 bases to trimming and J lost 4 bases, with 9 bases between them. The CDR3 runs to 14 residues. This clonotype occurred a few times. This rearrangement joins TRBV30 to TRBJ2-2; D is perhaps TRBD2 (5 bases). This TCR came from a female donor in good health. CDR3: CAWSVSRATGELFF. CDR3 sequence (DNA): TGTGCCTGGAGTGTATCGAGGGCCACCGGGGAGCTGTTTTTT.